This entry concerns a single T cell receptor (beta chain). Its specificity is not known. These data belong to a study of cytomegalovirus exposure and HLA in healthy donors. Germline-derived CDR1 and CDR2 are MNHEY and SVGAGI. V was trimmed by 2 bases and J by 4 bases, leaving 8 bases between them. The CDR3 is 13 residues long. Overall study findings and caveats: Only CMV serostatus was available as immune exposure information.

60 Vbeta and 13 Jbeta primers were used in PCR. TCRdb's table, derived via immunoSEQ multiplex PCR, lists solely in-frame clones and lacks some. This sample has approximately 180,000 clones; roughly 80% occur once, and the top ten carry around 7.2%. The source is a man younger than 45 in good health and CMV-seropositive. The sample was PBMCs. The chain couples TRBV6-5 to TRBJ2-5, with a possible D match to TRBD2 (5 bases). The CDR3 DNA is TGTGCCAGCAGTTACGGAGAGGGAGAGACCCAGTACTTC. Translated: CASSYGEGETQYF.